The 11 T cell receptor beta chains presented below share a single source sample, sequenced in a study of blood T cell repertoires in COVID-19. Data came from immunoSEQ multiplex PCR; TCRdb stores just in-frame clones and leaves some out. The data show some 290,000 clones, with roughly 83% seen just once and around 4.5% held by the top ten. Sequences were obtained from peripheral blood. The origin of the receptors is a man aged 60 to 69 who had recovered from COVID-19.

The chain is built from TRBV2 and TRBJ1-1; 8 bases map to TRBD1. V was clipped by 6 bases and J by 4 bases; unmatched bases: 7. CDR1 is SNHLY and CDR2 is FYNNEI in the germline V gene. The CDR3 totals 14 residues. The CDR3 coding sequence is TGTGCCAGCAGGGACAGGGAGCGGAGCACTGAAGCTTTCTTT. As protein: CASRDRERSTEAFF.

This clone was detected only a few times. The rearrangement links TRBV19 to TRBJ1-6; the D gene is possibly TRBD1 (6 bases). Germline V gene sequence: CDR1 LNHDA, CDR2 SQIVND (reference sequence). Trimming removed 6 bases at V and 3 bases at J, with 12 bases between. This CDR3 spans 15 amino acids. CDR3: CASREGVIYNSPLHF. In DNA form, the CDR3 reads TGTGCCAGTAGAGAGGGGGTGATCTATAATTCACCCCTCCACTTT.

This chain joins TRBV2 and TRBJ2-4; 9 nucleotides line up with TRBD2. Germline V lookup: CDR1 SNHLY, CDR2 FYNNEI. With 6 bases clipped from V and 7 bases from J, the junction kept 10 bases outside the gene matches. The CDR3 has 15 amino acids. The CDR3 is CASRERVAGVNIQYF. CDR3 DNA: TGTGCCAGCAGAGAAAGGGTAGCGGGAGTGAACATTCAGTACTTC.

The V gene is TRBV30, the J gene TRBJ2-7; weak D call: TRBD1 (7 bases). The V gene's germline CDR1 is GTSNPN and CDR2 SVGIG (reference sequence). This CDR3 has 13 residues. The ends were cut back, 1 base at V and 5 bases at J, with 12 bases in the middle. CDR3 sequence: CAWSGQGGHEQYF. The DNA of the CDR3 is TGTGCCTGGAGTGGACAGGGAGGCCACGAGCAGTACTTC.

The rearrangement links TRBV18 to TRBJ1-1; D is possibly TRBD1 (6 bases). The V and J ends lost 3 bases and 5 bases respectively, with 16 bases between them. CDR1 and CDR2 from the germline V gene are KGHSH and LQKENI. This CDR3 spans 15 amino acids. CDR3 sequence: CASSPAAGRGTEAFF. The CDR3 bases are TGTGCCAGCTCACCCGCGGCAGGGAGGGGGACTGAAGCTTTCTTT.

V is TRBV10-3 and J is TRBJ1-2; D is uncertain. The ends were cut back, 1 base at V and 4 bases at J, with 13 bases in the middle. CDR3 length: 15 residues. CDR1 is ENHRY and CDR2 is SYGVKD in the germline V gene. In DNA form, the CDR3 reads TGTGCCATCAGTGAGTTAGAGGGCGCCGGCTATGGCTACACCTTC. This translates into CAISELEGAGYGYTF.

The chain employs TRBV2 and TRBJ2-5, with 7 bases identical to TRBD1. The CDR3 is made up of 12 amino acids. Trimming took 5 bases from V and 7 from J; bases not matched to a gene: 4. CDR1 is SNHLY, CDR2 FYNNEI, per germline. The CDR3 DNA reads TGTGCCAGCAGTAAGAACAGGGGGACCCAGTACTTC. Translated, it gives CASSKNRGTQYF.

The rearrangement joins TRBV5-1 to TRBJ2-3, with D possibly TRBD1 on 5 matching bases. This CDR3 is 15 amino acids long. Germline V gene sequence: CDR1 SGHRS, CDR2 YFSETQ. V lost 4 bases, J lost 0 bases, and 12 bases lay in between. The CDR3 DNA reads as TGCGCCAGCAGCGGCCAGGGCCATAGCACAGATACGCAGTATTTT. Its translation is CASSGQGHSTDTQYF.

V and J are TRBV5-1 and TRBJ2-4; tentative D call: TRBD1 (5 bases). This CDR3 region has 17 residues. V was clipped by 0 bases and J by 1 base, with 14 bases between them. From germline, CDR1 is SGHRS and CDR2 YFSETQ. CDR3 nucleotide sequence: TGCGCCAGCAGCTTGGAGGGTATGGGGCAGGCCAAAAACATTCAGTACTTC. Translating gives CASSLEGMGQAKNIQYF.

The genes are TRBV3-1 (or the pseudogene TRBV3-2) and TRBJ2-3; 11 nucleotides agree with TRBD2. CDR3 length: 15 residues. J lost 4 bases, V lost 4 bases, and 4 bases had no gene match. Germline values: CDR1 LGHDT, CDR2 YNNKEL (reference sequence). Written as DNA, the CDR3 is TGTGCCAGCAGCCGAGGGACTAGCGGTTCAGATACGCAGTATTTT. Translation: CASSRGTSGSDTQYF.

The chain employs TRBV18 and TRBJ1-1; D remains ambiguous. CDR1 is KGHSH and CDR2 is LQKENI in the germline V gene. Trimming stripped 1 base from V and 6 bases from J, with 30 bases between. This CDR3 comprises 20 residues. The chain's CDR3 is CASSPRSASGSYGERAEAFF. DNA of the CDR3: TGTGCCAGCTCACCACGGTCGGCTTCTGGGAGTTATGGCGAACGGGCTGAAGCTTTCTTT. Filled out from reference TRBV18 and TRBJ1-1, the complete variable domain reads NAGVMQNPRHLVRRRGQEARLRCSPMKGHSHVYWYRQLPEEGLKFMVYLQKENIIDESGMPKERFSAEFPKEGPSILRIQQVVRGDSAAYFCASSPRSASGSYGERAEAFFGQGTRLTVV.